A selection of T cell receptor beta chains follows, all from one sample in a study of T cell responses to AZD1222 COVID-19 vaccine. The repertoire was sequenced with immunoSEQ multiplex PCR; TCRdb's copy has only in-frame clones and lacks some. The sample has 50,000 to 70,000 clones, more than 80% seen once. The specimen comprised peripheral blood, sampled on day 0 of MenACWY control vaccination. Receptor source: an adult in good health. Both conserved end residues are part of each CDR3. Each record gives: J gene, D gene, clone size, V gene, CDR3 DNA, CDR3 protein. A D gene is named only where the DNA matches it firmly. Where a row states a size, it is once, few, many or the class of an expanded clone; other rows omit it.

TRBJ1-2 | TRBD1 | NA | TRBV19 | TGTGCCAGTAGTAACCCCAGGACAGGGGAGTATGGCTACACCTTC | CASSNPRTGEYGYTF
TRBJ1-1 | NA | NA | TRBV20-1 | TGCAGTGCGCTGACACTCGAAGCTTTCTTT | CSALTLEAFF
TRBJ1-4 | NA | NA | TRBV6-5 | TGTGCCAGCAGTTCCCCCGGGATATCTAATGAAAAACTGTTTTTT | CASSSPGISNEKLFF
TRBJ2-2 | NA | once | TRBV6-7 | TGTGCCAGCAGTTACTCATATCGAGCCACCGGGGAGCTGTTTTTT | CASSYSYRATGELFF
TRBJ2-7 | TRBD2 | NA | TRBV4-3 | TGCGCCAGCAGCCAAGATCTACGCGGGAGTAACGACGAGCAGTACTTC | CASSQDLRGSNDEQYF
TRBJ1-5 | TRBD1 | medium-sized | TRBV20-1 | TGCAGTGCTAGTACTTTCGCGGGACAGGGTTTACAGCCCCAGCATTTT | CSASTFAGQGLQPQHF
TRBJ2-3 | NA | NA | TRBV4-2 | TGTGTCAGCAGCCAAGATAAGGTCGGGGCAGATACGCAGTATTTT | CVSSQDKVGADTQYF
TRBJ2-7 | TRBD1 | NA | TRBV9 | TGTGCCAGCAGCGTAGCATCGGGACAGGGGGCGTACGAGCAGTACTTC | CASSVASGQGAYEQYF
TRBJ2-3 | TRBD2 | NA | TRBV30 | TGTGCCCTCGGACTAGCCCTTCCAGGCACAGATACGCAGTATTTT | CALGLALPGTDTQYF
TRBJ2-5 | NA | once | TRBV7-2 | TGTGCCAGCAGCTGGCCGGGACGGGGTGTGCAGACCCAGTACTTC | CASSWPGRGVQTQYF
TRBJ2-3 | TRBD2 | NA | TRBV7-9 | TGTGCCAGCACCGTCGAGGGACTAGCGGGGAAACAGTATTTT | CASTVEGLAGKQYF
TRBJ1-2 | TRBD1 | NA | TRBV28 | TGTGCCAGCAGTTTATCGGGGACAGGGGGCAAGTCTAACTATGGCTACACCTTC | CASSLSGTGGKSNYGYTF
TRBJ2-1 | TRBD2 | NA | TRBV30 | TGTGCCTGGAGTCTGGCGGGAGGGCCCTATGAGCAGTTCTTC | CAWSLAGGPYEQFF
TRBJ2-5 | NA | NA | TRBV14 | TGTGCCAGCAGCAAACTACAGGGAAGAGGTGGAGAGACCCAGTACTTC | CASSKLQGRGGETQYF
TRBJ2-1 | TRBD2 | NA | TRBV12-5 | TGTGCTAGTGGTTTGGTATCTGGAGCGGGAGTCACCTACAATGAGCAGTTCTTC | CASGLVSGAGVTYNEQFF
TRBJ2-5 | TRBD2 | NA | TRBV11-1 | TGTGCCAGCAGCCCTATGCGGGGGCAAGAGACCCAGTACTTC | CASSPMRGQETQYF
TRBJ1-2 | TRBD1 | NA | TRBV4-2 | TGTGCCAGCAGCCAGGAAACAGGGGACTATGGCTACACCTTC | CASSQETGDYGYTF
TRBJ2-1 | TRBD2 | NA | TRBV7-6 | TGTGCCAGCAGCAGCAAGCGGGAGGGCCGGAGCAATGAGCAGTTCTTC | CASSSKREGRSNEQFF
TRBJ1-1 | NA | NA | TRBV7-2 | TGTGCCAGCAGCTTAAACAGGCATGAAGCTTTCTTT | CASSLNRHEAFF
TRBJ2-1 | TRBD2 | NA | TRBV5-1 | TGCGCCAGCTCGCCTAGCGGATTGAATGAGCAGTTCTTC | CASSPSGLNEQFF
TRBJ1-2 | TRBD1 | NA | TRBV19 | TGTGCCTCCAAATGGAGGGACAGGGGGCAGAACTATGGCTACACCTTC | CASKWRDRGQNYGYTF
TRBJ2-7 | NA | few | TRBV10-3 | TGTGCCATCAGTGAGGGCGACTACGAGCAGTACTTC | CAISEGDYEQYF
TRBJ2-3 | TRBD2 | NA | TRBV3-1/TRBV3-2 | TGTGCCAGCAGCCAAGCCCTTGGCGGCGGGGGATCTAGCACAGATACGCAGTATTTT | CASSQALGGGGSSTDTQYF
TRBJ2-5 | NA | NA | TRBV30 | TGTGCCTGGAGTGTCTCAAGAGAGACCCAGTACTTC | CAWSVSRETQYF
TRBJ1-1 | TRBD1 | NA | TRBV9 | TGTGCCAGCAGCGTAGGTAGAGGGGGCGCACAAGAAGCTTTCTTT | CASSVGRGGAQEAFF
TRBJ1-1 | NA | NA | TRBV18 | TGTGCCAGCTCACCGCTTAAGAACACTGAAGCTTTCTTT | CASSPLKNTEAFF
TRBJ2-3 | TRBD2 | NA | TRBV5-4 | TGTGCCAGCAGCCCCAACGGCGGGGGGCGGGATACGCAGTATTTT | CASSPNGGGRDTQYF
TRBJ1-5 | NA | NA | TRBV25-1 | TGTGCCAGCAGTCCCTGGGGAAGGTCCCAGCCCCAGCATTTT | CASSPWGRSQPQHF
TRBJ2-1 | NA | NA | TRBV10-2 | TGCGCCAGCAGTGTAAGTGGGCTAAATGAGCAGTTCTTC | CASSVSGLNEQFF
TRBJ2-3 | NA | NA | TRBV5-8 | TGTGCCAGCAGCCGGAGTGGAGGGTTTAGTTTT | CASSRSGGFSF
TRBJ2-1 | NA | NA | TRBV5-1 | TGCGCCAGCAGCTTGGGGGATAGAGATGAGCAGTTCTTC | CASSLGDRDEQFF
TRBJ2-6 | NA | few | TRBV6-2/TRBV6-3 | TGTGCCAGCAGTTTGGTCTTCTCTGGGGCCAACGTCCTGACTTTC | CASSLVFSGANVLTF
TRBJ2-7 | TRBD1 | NA | TRBV28 | TGTGCCAGCAGGGAAAACCCCGGGACAGGGGACTACGAGCAGTACTTC | CASRENPGTGDYEQYF
TRBJ2-2 | NA | NA | TRBV5-8 | TGTGCCAGCAGCTTGGGGCGATTCACCGGGGAGCTGTTTTTT | CASSLGRFTGELFF
TRBJ2-7 | TRBD1 | NA | TRBV7-9 | TGTGCCAGCAGGGGGACAGTAACCTACGAGCAGTACTTC | CASRGTVTYEQYF
TRBJ1-5 | TRBD1 | NA | TRBV30 | TGTGCCTGTCGACAGGGGAGGTATCAGCCCCAGCATTTT | CACRQGRYQPQHF
TRBJ2-3 | NA | NA | TRBV7-9 | TGTGCCAGCAGCTTCAGCGGTCTGGGAGATACGCAGTATTTT | CASSFSGLGDTQYF
TRBJ1-1 | NA | few | TRBV5-6 | TGTGCCAGCAGCCCCGGGACTCAAGGTAGCACTGAAGCTTTCTTT | CASSPGTQGSTEAFF
TRBJ2-7 | TRBD2 | NA | TRBV29-1 | TGCAGCGTGCTCGGACTAGCGGGACCTCAAGGGATTTACGAGCAGTACTTC | CSVLGLAGPQGIYEQYF
TRBJ2-1 | NA | NA | TRBV21-1 | TGTGCCAGCAGCAAAATTCGAGATTATGAGCAGTTCTTC | CASSKIRDYEQFF
TRBJ1-6 | NA | few | TRBV30 | TGTGCCTGGAACAGCTCCCCGTCCAGAGATTCACCCCTCCACTTT | CAWNSSPSRDSPLHF
TRBJ1-5 | TRBD1 | NA | TRBV7-8 | TGTGCCAGCAGCTTACGACAGGGGGAAAATCAGCCCCAGCATTTT | CASSLRQGENQPQHF
TRBJ1-1 | NA | NA | TRBV18 | TGTGCCAGCTCATTGGGGGGGGGCATGAACACTGAAGCTTTCTTT | CASSLGGGMNTEAFF
TRBJ1-5 | NA | NA | TRBV28 | TGTGCCAGCAGTTTAGGTAGCAATCAGCCCCAGCATTTT | CASSLGSNQPQHF
TRBJ2-1 | TRBD2 | NA | TRBV7-6 | TGTGCCAGCAGCTACTATAGCGGGAGCGTGGCCAATGAGCAGTTCTTC | CASSYYSGSVANEQFF
TRBJ2-1 | TRBD2 | NA | TRBV11-2 | TGTGCCAGCAGCTTGGGGGTAGCGGGGTCTGCCTACAATGAGCAGTTCTTC | CASSLGVAGSAYNEQFF
TRBJ1-2 | NA | few | TRBV7-9 | TGTGCCAGCAGCTTAGCCCGGACAGCTAACTATGGCTACACCTTC | CASSLARTANYGYTF
TRBJ2-1 | NA | NA | TRBV15 | TGTGCCACCAGCAGAGATCTACGGAATGAGCAGTTCTTC | CATSRDLRNEQFF
TRBJ1-3 | NA | NA | TRBV11-2 | TGTGCCAGCAGCTTAGATTCGGCGGGCTGGTCTGGAAACACCATATATTTT | CASSLDSAGWSGNTIYF
TRBJ2-7 | TRBD2 | NA | TRBV19 | TGTGCCAGTAGTAACGGACTAGCTGGCTTGGACGAGCAGTACTTC | CASSNGLAGLDEQYF
TRBJ1-1 | NA | NA | TRBV4-2 | TGTGCCAGCAGCCAGCAGGGATCCCAAGCTTTCTTT | CASSQQGSQAFF
TRBJ2-3 | NA | NA | TRBV5-4 | TGTGCCAGCAGCTTAAAGTCGGGCACAGATACGCAGTATTTT | CASSLKSGTDTQYF
TRBJ1-4 | NA | NA | TRBV7-2 | TGTGCCAGCGGGAGGGACCCTAATGAAAAACTGTTTTTT | CASGRDPNEKLFF
TRBJ2-7 | TRBD2 | few | TRBV7-9 | TGTGCCAGCAGCTCCACGACTAGCGGGCCCTACGAGCAGTACTTC | CASSSTTSGPYEQYF
TRBJ2-7 | TRBD2 | NA | TRBV19 | TGTGCCAGTAGTATAGCGGGAGGGCCGTACGAGCAGTACTTC | CASSIAGGPYEQYF
TRBJ2-7 | TRBD2 | once | TRBV7-2 | TGTGCCAGCAGCTCCCAGCAAGGACTAGTCTACGAGCAGTACTTC | CASSSQQGLVYEQYF
TRBJ2-1 | NA | once | TRBV12-3/TRBV12-4 | TGTGCCAGCAGTTTTTATGACGGGCTAGATAAGTTCTTC | CASSFYDGLDKFF
TRBJ2-1 | TRBD1 | NA | TRBV5-6 | TGTGCCAGCAGCTCCGCCGGACAGGGATGGTACGGGAATGAGCAGTTCTTC | CASSSAGQGWYGNEQFF
TRBJ2-1 | NA | NA | TRBV2 | TGTGCCAGCAGTTCCCCGACAGGCTTCAATGAGCAGTTCTTC | CASSSPTGFNEQFF
TRBJ1-1 | NA | NA | TRBV15 | TGTGCCACCAGCAGAGCCTACAGTATGAACACTGAAGCTTTCTTT | CATSRAYSMNTEAFF